This TCR beta chain was identified during a study of T cell changes during pregnancy in multiple sclerosis (dated by TCRdb to between 2019 and 2020). About the study as a whole: In women with multiple sclerosis, the researchers looked at how the T cell repertoire shifted as pregnancy progressed.

The CDR3 holds 11 amino acids from the cysteine to the phenylalanine. The retained sequence is limited to the CDR3, 33 bases, with the frame set at the first base. V loses 4 bases of germline sequence and J loses 8 bases, and the interval between the two ends is 11 bases. The germline V gene (reference sequence) provides CDR1 DFQATT and CDR2 SNEGSKA. Library creation used the immunoSEQ multiplex PCR assay. TCRdb re-hosts the immuneACCESS table, in-frame sequences only. Its copies lack some clones; in the studies checked, an unresolved V gene accounts for under half of them, and the cause for the rest is not known. The sample includes fewer than 50,000 clones, with approximately 90% observed a single time. Jointly, the top ten make up around 0.35% of the sample. Concerning this clone: Its cognate antigen has yet to be identified. It has no much larger one-base neighbor in the sample; base qualities were not kept.

The sequence was collected from a female donor in good health, enrolled as a control in a pregnancy study. Source: CD4+ T cells from peripheral blood mononuclear cells, taken in the second trimester of pregnancy. The chain links TRBV20-1 with TRBJ1-2; the D gene is perhaps TRBD1, from 6 matching bases. The nucleotides are TGCAGTGCTACCCGGGACATCGGCTACACCTTC. It encodes CSATRDIGYTF.